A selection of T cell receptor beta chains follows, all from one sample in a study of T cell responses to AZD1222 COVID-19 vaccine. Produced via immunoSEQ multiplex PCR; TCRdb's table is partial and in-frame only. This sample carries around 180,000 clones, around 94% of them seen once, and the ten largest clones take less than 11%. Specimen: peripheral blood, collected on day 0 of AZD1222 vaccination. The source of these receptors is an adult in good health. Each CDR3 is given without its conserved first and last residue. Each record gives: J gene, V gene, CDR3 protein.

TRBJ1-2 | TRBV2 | ASSLGTGDYGYT
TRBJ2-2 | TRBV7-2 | ASSLRGPNTGELF
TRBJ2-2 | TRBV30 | AWGDRGPGGELF
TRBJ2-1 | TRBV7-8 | ASSLGTSPYNEQF
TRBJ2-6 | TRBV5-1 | ASSLADTGGGTNVLT
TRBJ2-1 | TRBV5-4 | ASSLDEGAVYNEQF
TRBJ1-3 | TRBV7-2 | ASSSLRGKSVGNTIY
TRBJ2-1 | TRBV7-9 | ASSTWIGTDTYNEQF
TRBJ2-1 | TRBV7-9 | ASSTQGRLQF
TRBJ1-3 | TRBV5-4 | ASSPLAGGNTIY
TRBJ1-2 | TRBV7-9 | ASSSTRDREPGYT
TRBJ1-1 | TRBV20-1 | SARDREAF
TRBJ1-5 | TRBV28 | ASSFGGYQPQH
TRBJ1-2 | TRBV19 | ASSKGSRYGYT
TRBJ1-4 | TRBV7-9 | ASSPKGGSEKLF
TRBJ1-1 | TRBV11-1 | ASSLAGGRWSTEAF
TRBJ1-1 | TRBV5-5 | ASRSPTGKVNTEAF
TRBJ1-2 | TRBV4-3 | ASSQVLGSSESYT
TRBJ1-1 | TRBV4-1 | ASSQTEVAEAF
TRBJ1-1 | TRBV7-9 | ASSSYRGMNTEAF
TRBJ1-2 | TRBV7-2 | ASSSDRNLGYT
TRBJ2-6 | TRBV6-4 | ASSGSGANVLT
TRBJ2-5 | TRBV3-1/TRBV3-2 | ASSPGGTSGPEETQY
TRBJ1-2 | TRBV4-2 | ASSQVTRQGSNGYT
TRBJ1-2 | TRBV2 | ASIETRSGGYT
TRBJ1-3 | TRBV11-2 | ASSLGSGNTIY
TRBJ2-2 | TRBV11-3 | ASSLDAGTKAGELF
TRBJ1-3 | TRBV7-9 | ASSPRGGISGNTIY
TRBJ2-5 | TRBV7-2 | ASSLPAGGGETQY
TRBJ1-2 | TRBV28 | ASSGGQNYGYT
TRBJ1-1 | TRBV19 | ASSPHAGVNTEAF
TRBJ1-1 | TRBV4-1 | ASSPAGRGDTEAF
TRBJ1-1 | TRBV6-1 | ASSERHFNTEAF
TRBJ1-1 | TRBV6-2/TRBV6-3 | ASSAANTEAF
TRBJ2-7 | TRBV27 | ASSLLAGVDEQY
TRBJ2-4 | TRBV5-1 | ASSLVPALAGEGIQY
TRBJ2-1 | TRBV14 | ASSPLAGGVEQF
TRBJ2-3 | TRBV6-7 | ASSGPRGRASQY
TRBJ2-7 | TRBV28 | ASSLGGLAGMTYEQY
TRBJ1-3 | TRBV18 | ASSPGRSSGNTIY
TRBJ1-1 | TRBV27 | ASSSSRGGTEAF
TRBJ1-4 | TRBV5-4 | ASSLDSDRGRQEF
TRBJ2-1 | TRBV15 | ATSNIIGDSSYNEQF
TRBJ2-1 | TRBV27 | ASSLTDYNEQF
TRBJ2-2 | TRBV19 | ATAWGPTGELF
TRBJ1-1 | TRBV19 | ASRLGQVAWNTEAF
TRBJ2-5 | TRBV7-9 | ASSFGQGAPETQY
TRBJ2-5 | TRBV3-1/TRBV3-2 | ASSLDRSAGETQY
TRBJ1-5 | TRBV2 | ASNRETGGYQPQH
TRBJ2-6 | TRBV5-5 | ASSSRYTGSGANVLT
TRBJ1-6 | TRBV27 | ASSWGQGAYNSPLH
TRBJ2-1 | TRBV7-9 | ASSLGTSPSSYNEQF
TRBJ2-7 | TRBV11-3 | ASSSSEDAGPPYEQY
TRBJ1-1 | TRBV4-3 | ASSHLDRGNTEAF